What follows describes a single TCR beta chain. It was CD45RO-negative cells, positively selected for CCR7, that made up naive CD8 cells, with terminally differentiated effector memory CD45RA+ cells excluded. The sample belongs to a study of shared clonotypes between healthy human individuals. Generated by immunoSEQ multiplex PCR, the TCRdb table keeps only in-frame clones and is missing some. The sample consists of hundreds of thousands of clones, around 95% of them appearing once. This CDR3 is built from 14 residues. V shed 5 bases and J shed 6 bases, with 17 bases lying between them. The germline V gene has CDR1 MNHEY and CDR2 SMNVEV (reference sequence).

V usage is TRBV27 and J usage is TRBJ2-7, with D tentatively TRBD1 (5 bases). The TCR originated in a woman under 40 in good health. The sequencing sample was made of naive CD8+ T cells sorted from blood. CDR3 DNA: TGTGCCAGCAGTCTTCCCCCAGGGCCCCGCGAGCAGTACTTC. Its protein product is CASSLPPGPREQYF.